This entry concerns a single T cell receptor (beta chain). This clonotype was counted many times. What this receptor recognizes is not known. No base quality values were provided; no much bigger clone lies one nucleotide off. The time point label, read with the paper, signifies: persistent/refractory GD, antithyroid drugs over 5 years with positive TRAb. For both TCR sequencing and RNA sequencing, RNA was extracted from PBMCs in TRIzol. The diagnosis of Graves' disease followed American Thyroid Association guidelines. The patients came from an endocrinology department in Xi'an, China. Each patient gave 9 to 10 milliliters of peripheral blood, collected in an EDTA anticoagulant tube. PBMCs were isolated by Ficoll Paque Plus density gradient separation without further T cell sorting. An Agilent 2100 Bioanalyzer and agarose gel were used to check RNA quality, while a NanoDrop 2000 measured RNA concentration.

This sample was included in a study of regulatory T cells in long-lasting Graves disease (dated by TCRdb to the early 2020s). Background on the whole study: Persistent Graves' disease was defined as persistently positive TSH receptor autoantibodies together with antithyroid drug treatment for over 5 years. Persistent Graves' disease patients were compared with newly diagnosed Graves' disease patients by peripheral blood TCR sequencing and RNA sequencing. The study was conducted in China and was registered as a clinical trial. A total of around 33 samples were covered by TCR sequencing, comprising approximately 13 persistent and 20 or so newly diagnosed Graves' disease patients. In the clinical cohort, patients with persistent Graves' disease had used antithyroid drugs for an average of roughly 10 years.

What the work shows at the level of the full study, not this receptor alone: Only the TCR beta chain was sequenced and analyzed. TRBV28, TRBJ1-2 and TRBJ2-5 were preferentially used in persistent disease, while TRBV20-1 and TRBJ2-1 were favored in newly diagnosed disease. The authors acknowledged the small sample size as a limitation that may reduce accuracy. More public clonotypes were shared among persistent patients (fewer than 3,000) than among newly diagnosed patients (roughly 1,000). Because the primary lesion, thyroid tissue, could not be accessed, the study looked at peripheral blood alone. Lower TCR Shannon entropy and fewer highly expanded clones were observed in persistent Graves' disease patients than in newly diagnosed patients, which suggested clonal expansion.

The library was prepared using multiplex PCR. Sequencing relied on an Illumina HiSeq 4000. iRepertoire HTBI primers and Arm-PCR amplification of CDR3 regions were used to construct TCR beta libraries. PCR products were gel purified before sequencing. As for the authors' bioinformatics: A total of under 80 TRBV and about 13 TRBJ segments were identified across samples and were used for gene usage analysis of CDR3 amino acid clonotypes. COPE and FqMerger were used to merge filtered high-quality paired reads into contigs. Contigs were aligned with BLAST to IMGT TRBV, TRBD and TRBJ reference genes, and CDR3 was defined per IMGT. Any clonotype with a frequency above 0.1% was counted as a highly expanded clone. Shannon entropy served as the measure of repertoire diversity, while the Gini coefficient captured V-J evenness. A clonotype found in more than one individual was treated as public. TCRdb trimmed the raw reads at Q25, called clones with MiXCR and kept productive beta chains. Under each unique CDR3 protein, matching rows form one entry showing the most common genes and DNA. Clone size and V and J calls follow TCRdb, not the original study. Within this sample are 350,000 to 450,000 distinct CDR3 sequences, with 21% of them counted one time only. Together, the top ten hold around 15% of the sample.

Trimming takes 6 bases off V and 3 bases off J; junction bases not matched to a gene: 4. The CDR3 holds 13 amino acids from the cysteine to the phenylalanine. The kept DNA is CDR3 alone, 39 bases in frame from the first base. Looking up the germline V gene yields CDR1 MNHNS and CDR2 SASEGT. The material was peripheral blood mononuclear cells (PBMCs), obtained when the disease was refractory, from a patient treated with antithyroid drugs. The rearranged segments are TRBV6-1 and TRBJ1-2, with 7 bases matching TRBD1. The receptor was isolated from a female donor with Graves disease. The CDR3 region reads CASRTGTHYGYTF. Read as DNA, the sequence is TGTGCCAGCAGGACAGGGACTCACTATGGCTACACCTTC.